The 6 T cell receptor beta chains below come from one sample, sequenced in a study of lymphopenia after photon versus proton radiotherapy. TCRdb's table, derived via immunoSEQ multiplex PCR, lists solely in-frame clones and lacks some. The data contain more than 60,000 clones, approximately 84% of them singletons. This sample comprised peripheral blood, obtained from a patient treated with photon-based radiotherapy. All receptors come from a man in his forties or fifties with gastric cancer.

The chain carries TRBV29-1 and TRBJ1-2; TRBD1 aligns across 10 bases. This CDR3 has 14 amino acids. Germline V gene data show CDR1 as SQVTM and CDR2 as ANQGSEA. The V and J ends lost 4 bases and 1 base, in that order; junction bases with no gene match: 3. The CDR3 DNA is TGCAGCGTTGGAGGACAGGGGGGTAACTATGGCTACACCTTC. This sequence encodes CSVGGQGGNYGYTF.

J is TRBJ1-6 and V is TRBV10-3; 7 nucleotides agree with TRBD1. The trim removed 5 bases at V and 7 bases at J, leaving 5 bases unmatched. The CDR3 is 14 residues long. From germline, CDR1 is ENHRY and CDR2 SYGVKD. CDR3 amino acids: CAISKQGMNSPLHF. The DNA of the CDR3 is TGTGCCATCAGTAAACAGGGGATGAATTCACCCCTCCACTTT.

This clone showed up just once. V and J are TRBV7-6 and TRBJ1-1; D remains unclear. Germline V gene data show CDR1 as SGHVS and CDR2 as FNYEAQ. The CDR3 sequence is 13 residues long. V was pared by 0 bases and J by 7 bases, with 9 bases between. CDR3 amino acids: CASSLAARGEAFF. The CDR3 bases are TGTGCCAGCAGCTTAGCAGCTCGGGGTGAAGCTTTCTTT.

For the CDR3, the DNA is TGTGCCAGCTCACCCCCCGGGGGCTGGGAGCAGTTCTTC. Its translation: CASSPPGGWEQFF. The chain is built from TRBV18 and TRBJ2-1, with D tentatively TRBD1 or TRBD2 (6 bases each). This CDR3 is 13 amino acids long. Between the trimmed V and J ends, which lost 3 bases and 10 bases, there was a span of 13 bases. The germline V gene encodes CDR1 KGHSH and CDR2 LQKENI.

This clone was counted between two and nine times. The rearrangement uses TRBV6-5 and TRBJ1-1; TRBD1 is a possible D gene (6 bases). CDR1 and CDR2 (germline): MNHEY, SVGAGI. The CDR3 sequence is 14 residues long. The ends were cut back, 7 bases at V and 1 base at J, with 13 bases in the middle. CDR3 DNA sequence: TGTGCCAGCACCCGAACAGGGACGAACACTGAAGCTTTCTTT. Translated, it gives CASTRTGTNTEAFF.

The chain combines TRBV4-1 with TRBJ2-5; 8 bases line up with TRBD1. The CDR3 consists of 17 residues. V lost 3 bases and J lost 0; bases outside the gene matches: 9. CDR1 is MGHRA and CDR2 is YSYEKL in the germline V gene. The CDR3: CASSHTGTGPYQETQYF. DNA for the CDR3: TGCGCCAGCAGCCATACCGGGACAGGTCCCTACCAAGAGACCCAGTACTTC.